The 15 T cell receptor beta chains reported below all come from one sample, sequenced in a study of blood T cell repertoires in COVID-19. Produced via immunoSEQ multiplex PCR; TCRdb's table is partial and in-frame only. This sample has more than 75,000 clones; around nine tenths occur once, and the top ten carry around 7.9%. Input material: peripheral blood. These receptors were taken from a man aged 25-45 years with acute or convalescent COVID-19.

The chain employs TRBV3-1 (or the pseudogene TRBV3-2) and TRBJ2-7; the match to TRBD1 covers 9 bases. Trimming cost V 6 bases and J 1 base; bases outside gene matches: 4. From germline, CDR1 is LGHDT and CDR2 YNNKEL (reference sequence). The CDR3 consists of 14 residues. Here the CDR3 DNA reads TGTGCCAGCAGTGGACAGGGGAAGTCCTACGAGCAGTACTTC. This encodes CASSGQGKSYEQYF.

The chain links TRBV5-8 to TRBJ1-4, with 8 bases lining up with TRBD1. The J segment lost 3 bases and the V segment lost 0 bases, leaving 7 bases of the junction unmatched. CDR1 is SGHTS and CDR2 is YDEGEE in the germline V gene. CDR3 size: 17 residues. In nucleotides, the CDR3 is TGTGCCAGCAGCTTGGCCCGACAGGGGTGGTCTAATGAAAAACTGTTTTTT. Its translation is CASSLARQGWSNEKLFF.

The chain employs TRBV28 and TRBJ1-1; perhaps TRBD1 as D (5 bases). This CDR3 has 15 residues. The germline V gene encodes CDR1 MDHEN and CDR2 SYDVKM. V was trimmed by 5 bases and J by 5 bases, leaving 18 bases between them. The CDR3 loop is CASSGAGSSETEAFF. DNA of the CDR3: TGTGCCAGCAGTGGGGCAGGGTCCTCGGAGACTGAAGCTTTCTTT.

This chain connects TRBV18 to TRBJ2-1; D gene uncertain. Germline V gene sequence: CDR1 KGHSH, CDR2 LQKENI. This CDR3 is built from 16 residues. V was clipped by 3 bases and J by 7 bases, with 19 bases between them. The CDR3 region is CASSPVTTFLNNEQFF. The CDR3 DNA reads TGTGCCAGCTCACCGGTGACAACCTTCCTCAATAATGAGCAGTTCTTC.

On this clone: At the DNA level, this CDR3 is encoded by other sequences in the same sample as well. The chain combines TRBV5-1 with TRBJ1-2; weak D call: TRBD1 (6 bases). The CDR3 runs to 14 residues. Germline CDR1 SGHRS, CDR2 YFSETQ. Trimming stripped 1 base from V and 3 bases from J, with 10 bases between. The CDR3 is CASSLSGGDYGYTF. Here the CDR3 DNA reads TGCGCCAGCAGCTTGAGCGGGGGCGACTATGGCTACACCTTC. Variable domain in full (rest from reference TRBV5-1 and TRBJ1-2): KAGVTQTPRYLIKTRGQQVTLSCSPISGHRSVSWYQQTPGQGLQFLFEYFSETQRNKGNFPGRFSGRQFSNSRSEMNVSTLELGDSALYLCASSLSGGDYGYTFGSGTRLTVV.

Written as DNA, the CDR3 is TGTGCCAGCAGTTGGACTGTTAATCAGCCCCAGCATTTT. Translation: CASSWTVNQPQHF. The rearrangement links TRBV6-4 to TRBJ1-5; D not certain. CDR3 length: 13 residues. Trimming stripped 5 bases from V and 4 bases from J, with 9 bases between. Germline-derived CDR1 and CDR2 are MRHNA and SNTAGT.

The chain combines TRBV5-1 with TRBJ1-4; D unresolved. The CDR3 extends over 13 amino acids. V lost 1 base, J lost 8 bases, and 9 bases lay in between. The germline gives CDR1 SGHRS, CDR2 YFSETQ. CDR3: CASSLYVAEKLFF. Here the CDR3 DNA reads TGCGCCAGCAGCTTGTATGTAGCGGAAAAACTGTTTTTT.

The chain joins TRBV12-5 to TRBJ2-1; 10 nucleotides agree with TRBD1. The CDR3 sequence is 19 residues long. Germline CDR1 reads LGHNT; CDR2 reads FRNRAP. Trimming took 5 bases from V and 8 from J; bases not matched to a gene: 21. In DNA form, the CDR3 reads TGTGCTAGTGGTCACCTCGGGACAGGGGTCAAATGGGGTCTCCATGAGCAGTTCTTC. Translation gives CASGHLGTGVKWGLHEQFF. The complete variable domain, with remaining parts taken from reference TRBV12-5 and TRBJ2-1, reads DARVTQTPRHKVTEMGQEVTMRCQPILGHNTVFWYRQTMMQGLELLAYFRNRAPLDDSGMPKDRFSAEMPDATLATLKIQPSEPRDSAVYFCASGHLGTGVKWGLHEQFFGPGTRLTVL.

The rearrangement joins TRBV28 to TRBJ2-1, with 14 nucleotides matching TRBD2. V shed 5 bases and J 8 bases; nucleotides not matched to a gene: 8. Looked up from germline, CDR1 is MDHEN and CDR2 is SYDVKM. The CDR3 is made up of 16 amino acids. For the CDR3, the DNA is TGTGCCAGCAGTATACCGGGACTAGCGGGAGTCTATGAGCAGTTCTTC. It encodes CASSIPGLAGVYEQFF.

CDR3 protein: CASSQRDTYNEQFF. The CDR3 DNA is TGTGCCAGCAGCCAACGGGACACCTACAATGAGCAGTTCTTC. The V and J genes are TRBV3-1 (or the pseudogene TRBV3-2) and TRBJ2-1, with D perhaps matching TRBD1 (6 bases). Germline loops: CDR1 LGHDT, CDR2 YNNKEL (reference sequence). Trimming took off 2 bases at V and 2 bases at J, with 7 bases between the two ends. The CDR3 consists of 14 residues.

The V call is TRBV21-1, the J call TRBJ2-5; the table gives TRBD2 as D, unverified against the DNA. TRBV21-1 is classified as a pseudogene. This CDR3 is built from 15 residues. CDR3 DNA: TGTGCCAGCTGGGGACTAGCGGGAGGGCGAGAGACCCAGTACTTC. Amino acid sequence: CASWGLAGGRETQYF.

The chain has TRBV4-1 and TRBJ2-7, with 9 bases lining up with TRBD1. Germline loops: CDR1 MGHRA, CDR2 YSYEKL. The V segment lost 1 base and the J segment 6 bases; nucleotides outside the gene matches: 7. The CDR3 covers 15 residues. This CDR3 is CASSQAAGTGPEQYF. Here the CDR3 DNA reads TGCGCCAGCAGCCAAGCTGCCGGGACAGGGCCCGAGCAGTACTTC.

A single count supports this clone. The V and J genes are TRBV7-3 and TRBJ2-6, with TRBD2 matching 8 bases. Germline-derived CDR1 and CDR2 are SGHTA and FQGTGA. CDR3 size: 15 residues. V lost 5 bases and J lost 2; bases outside the gene matches: 2. The CDR3 sequence is CASSPAGAGANVLTF. The CDR3 nucleotides are TGTGCCAGCAGCCCAGCGGGAGCTGGGGCCAACGTCCTGACTTTC.

The CDR3 is CASSFNQNYGYTF. CDR3 coding DNA: TGTGCCAGCAGTTTTAACCAGAACTATGGCTACACCTTC. The V and J genes are TRBV28 and TRBJ1-2; D is undetermined. There are 13 residues in the CDR3. Trimming took 3 bases from V and 2 from J, leaving 7 bases between them. CDR1 is MDHEN, CDR2 SYDVKM, per germline.

The chain has TRBV6-1 and TRBJ2-7; maybe TRBD2 (6 bases). This CDR3 spans 16 amino acids. In germline, CDR1 is MNHNS, CDR2 SASEGT. The V end was cut by 0 bases, the J end by 6 bases, with 18 bases between. The chain's CDR3 is CASSEAVGGARSEQYF. As DNA, the CDR3 is TGTGCCAGCAGTGAAGCGGTAGGAGGGGCCAGGAGCGAGCAGTACTTC.